The rows below give T cell receptor beta chains drawn from one sample of a study of cytomegalovirus exposure and HLA in healthy donors. Profiled with immunoSEQ multiplex PCR; TCRdb holds only in-frame clones, not every one. This table has 100,000 to 150,000 clones, roughly 90% appearing once. Specimen: PBMCs. The source of these receptors is a woman aged 18-30 years in good health and CMV-seronegative. Both conserved end residues are trimmed from each CDR3. The order of the fields is CDR3 length, V gene, D gene, CDR3 protein. A D gene is named only where the DNA matches it firmly.

12,TRBV10-3,.,AISESGRGYEQY
11,TRBV19,TRBD1,ASRPGQSYGYT
14,TRBV4-1,TRBD2,ASSQVRGNRQETQY
13,TRBV10-2,TRBD2,ASSNRLAGGNEQF
13,TRBV13,TRBD1,ASSLADRGVYEQY
10,TRBV6-5,.,ASGQGQGGYT
13,TRBV4-1,TRBD2,ASSQDPGLAGEQY
12,TRBV30,TRBD2,AWSVLAGEYEQY
16,TRBV5-4,TRBD2,ASSSGLAGSSGANVLT
10,TRBV19,.,ASRQGRQPQH
13,TRBV5-6,TRBD2,ASSFGGRASDTQY
18,TRBV4-1,TRBD1,ASSQDVPRGTGYSGNTIY
13,TRBV5-1,TRBD2,ASELAGGPAGELF
11,TRBV7-2,.,ASSLATGNTIY
13,TRBV4-2,TRBD1,ASSQSTGEWRELF
12,TRBV28,.,ASRLQGGGDGYT
13,TRBV5-1,.,ASSLALAGFNKQY
10,TRBV29-1,TRBD1,SVGGQGYGYT
12,TRBV28,TRBD1,ATNGGTGGHEQY
15,TRBV5-1,TRBD2,ASSSPTGTSLVNEQF
13,TRBV13,.,ASSLFLERSGTQY
13,TRBV30,TRBD1,AWSEGTGGVQPQH
16,TRBV4-2,.,ASSQPGAGLGDRDTQY
11,TRBV2,TRBD2,ASLAGNTGELF
11,TRBV27,TRBD1,ASSLGTAYEQY